This is a list of T cell receptor beta chains from one sample in a study of neoadjuvant anti-PD-1 for oral cavity cancer. The repertoire was sequenced with immunoSEQ multiplex PCR; TCRdb's copy has only in-frame clones and lacks some. The sample lists tens of thousands of clones, 40% to 55% seen once, with roughly 37% in the top ten. The sample in question was tumor tissue, obtained after nivolumab (anti-PD-1) treatment. The source is a person aged 40 to 85 with oral cavity squamous cell carcinoma. Each CDR3 is given with its conserved first and last residue. A D gene is named only where the DNA matches it firmly. Some rows mark clone size as missing; the rest say once, few, many or name a class of expanded clone.

v_call,d_call,clone_size,j_call,cdr3_nt,cdr3_aa
TRBV11-2,-,-,TRBJ1-5,TGTGCCAGCAGCTTAGAGCCCCAGGTGGGCCAGCCCCAGCATTTT,CASSLEPQVGQPQHF
TRBV7-9,TRBD1,-,TRBJ2-3,TGTGCCAGCAGCTTCACAGGGGACCAAGATACGCAGTATTTT,CASSFTGDQDTQYF
TRBV7-2,TRBD1,few,TRBJ1-2,TGTGCCAGCAGCGCGGGACAGGGCCTTTATGGCTACACCTTC,CASSAGQGLYGYTF
TRBV7-2,-,few,TRBJ1-2,TGTGCCAGCAGCTTAGCAACAGCTTCCTATGGCTACACCTTC,CASSLATASYGYTF
TRBV6-5,-,many,TRBJ1-2,TGTGCCAGCAGTTACAGCGGGGGTTTGGGCTACACCTTC,CASSYSGGLGYTF
TRBV6-5,-,-,TRBJ2-5,TGTGCCAGCGGTCGGGGTGGGGTACGAGAGACCCAGTACTTC,CASGRGGVRETQYF
TRBV9,-,few,TRBJ2-3,TGTGCCAGCAGCGTAGCGGGGTACACAGATACGCAGTATTTT,CASSVAGYTDTQYF
TRBV7-3,TRBD2,few,TRBJ2-3,TGTGCCAGCAGCTATTTTAGCGGGGGCAGGACAGATACGCAGTATTTT,CASSYFSGGRTDTQYF
TRBV30,-,-,TRBJ2-3,TGTGCCTGGAGTCTGGGTGGCAGAGGCGGTAGGCCAGATACGCAGTATTTT,CAWSLGGRGGRPDTQYF
TRBV10-2,-,-,TRBJ2-3,TGCGCCAGCAATCCTTCGCGGCCTAGCACAGATACGCAGTATTTT,CASNPSRPSTDTQYF
TRBV4-1,TRBD1,-,TRBJ2-2,TGCGCCAGCAGCCTAAGAGGACAGGGAATCGGGGAGCTGTTTTTT,CASSLRGQGIGELFF
TRBV6-1,TRBD1,-,TRBJ2-7,TGTGCCAGCAGACGACCGGGACAGTTCTACGAGCAGTACTTC,CASRRPGQFYEQYF
TRBV9,TRBD2,few,TRBJ2-3,TGTGCCAGCAGCCCTTTGGGACTAGCGGGTGTCGGGGGTACGCAGTATTTT,CASSPLGLAGVGGTQYF
TRBV29-1,-,-,TRBJ2-7,TGCAGCGTTCGGCCCACAAGCTCCTACGAGCAGTACTTC,CSVRPTSSYEQYF
TRBV2,-,-,TRBJ1-2,TGTGCCAGCAGTGACGGTCTTGGCTATGGCTACACCTTC,CASSDGLGYGYTF
TRBV19,TRBD1,few,TRBJ2-2,TGTGCCAGTACCGGAAACGACAGGGGTTGGACCGGGGAGCTGTTTTTT,CASTGNDRGWTGELFF
TRBV2,-,many,TRBJ2-3,TGTGCCACCGCCGCCGCACGCCGCACAGATACGCAGTATTTT,CATAAARRTDTQYF
TRBV28,-,-,TRBJ1-2,TGTGCCAGCACTTATTTAAGGACACCCTATGGCTACACCTTC,CASTYLRTPYGYTF
TRBV7-7,TRBD2,few,TRBJ2-3,TGTGCCAGCAGTCCTACGACTAGCGGTGCAGATACGCAGTATTTT,CASSPTTSGADTQYF
TRBV11-2,TRBD2,-,TRBJ2-1,TGTGCCAGCAGCTTCAGGACTAGCGGAAGCTCCTACAATGAGCAGTTCTTC,CASSFRTSGSSYNEQFF
TRBV6-5,TRBD1,-,TRBJ2-3,TGTGCCAGCAGAAACAGGGGAACGGGCACAGATACGCAGTATTTT,CASRNRGTGTDTQYF
TRBV4-1,-,medium-sized,TRBJ2-1,TGCGCCAGCAGCCACCTATTGACTAGGAGCTCCTACAATGAGCAGTTCTTC,CASSHLLTRSSYNEQFF
TRBV19,-,-,TRBJ1-1,TGTGCCAGTAGTATCTTTATGGTGAAGGGGCCGGTGTTAGCTTTCTTT,CASSIFMVKGPVLAFF
TRBV6-1,-,once,TRBJ1-1,TGTGCCAGCATGCCCGGGAGTTCCACTGAAGCTTTCTTT,CASMPGSSTEAFF
TRBV2,-,once,TRBJ2-7,TGTGCCAGCAGTGTCGGTCCCTACGAGCAGTACTTC,CASSVGPYEQYF
TRBV11-2,-,-,TRBJ1-2,TGTGCCAGCAGCCCATCCGGCCTAACCGGGTCCTCTTCTTTTGGATTC,CASSPSGLTGSSSFGF
TRBV7-9,TRBD1,few,TRBJ1-5,TGTGCCAGCAGCCCTCAGACAGGGAGTCAGCCCCAGCATTTT,CASSPQTGSQPQHF
TRBV15,-,few,TRBJ2-2,TGTGCCACCAGCAGAGAGTTACGGTCTTTCAACACCGGGGAGCTGTTTTTT,CATSRELRSFNTGELFF
TRBV9,-,few,TRBJ1-2,TGTGCCAGCAGCCCCCAAGGAGGGAACTATGGCTACACCTTC,CASSPQGGNYGYTF
TRBV6-1,-,-,TRBJ1-2,TGTGCCAGCAGTGAACAGGCCTATGGCTACACCTTC,CASSEQAYGYTF
TRBV7-8,-,many,TRBJ2-2,TGTGCCAGCAGCTTGGGCCAATCGAGCACCGGGGAGCTGTTTTTT,CASSLGQSSTGELFF
TRBV4-1,-,many,TRBJ1-1,TGCGCCAGCAGCCAAAGAGGAGGGACTGAAGCTTTCTTT,CASSQRGGTEAFF
TRBV18,-,-,TRBJ2-2,TGTGCCAGCTCACCTTCCCAAGGAGGCTCCGGGGAGCTGTTTTTT,CASSPSQGGSGELFF
TRBV19,TRBD2,few,TRBJ2-7,TGTGCCAGTAGCCTCGCGGGGGGTCCATCCTACGAGCAGTACTTC,CASSLAGGPSYEQYF
TRBV7-9,TRBD1,many,TRBJ1-5,TGTGCCAGCAGCCCGGACAGGAATAGCAATCAGCCCCAGCATTTT,CASSPDRNSNQPQHF
TRBV2,TRBD1,-,TRBJ1-5,TGTGCCAGCAGTATACGGACAGGGGAAAGCAATCAGCCCCAGCATTTT,CASSIRTGESNQPQHF
TRBV18,-,-,TRBJ1-5,TGTGCCAGCTCCCCGGGACAAGGGGCAAATCAGCCCCAGCATTTT,CASSPGQGANQPQHF
TRBV7-8,TRBD1,-,TRBJ1-1,TGTGCCAGCAGCGTTGCCTCACAGGGGTACACTGAAGCTTTCTTT,CASSVASQGYTEAFF
TRBV6-1,-,-,TRBJ2-7,TGTGCCAGCGGAGACTTCCGGGGGCCAAACGAGCAGTACTTC,CASGDFRGPNEQYF
TRBV27,-,-,TRBJ1-6,TGTGCCAGCAGTTTCCTTCGGAGCTCCTATAATTCACCCCTCCACTTT,CASSFLRSSYNSPLHF
TRBV27,-,few,TRBJ2-7,TGTGCCAGCGCGTTTCAGGGAAGAGAGCAGTACTTC,CASAFQGREQYF
TRBV6-4,TRBD2,-,TRBJ2-1,TGTGCCAACATTAGCGGGGCCTACAATGAGCAGTTCTTC,CANISGAYNEQFF
TRBV11-2,-,few,TRBJ2-7,TGTGCCAGCAGCTTAGTGGAGGGGGCCTACCGGTACGAGCAGTACTTC,CASSLVEGAYRYEQYF
TRBV5-4,-,few,TRBJ2-2,TGTGCCAGCAGCTTCCACAGGAACACCGGGGAGCTGTTTTTT,CASSFHRNTGELFF
TRBV14,TRBD1,few,TRBJ2-3,TGTGCCAGCAGCCTTGCAATGACAGGGGGCACAGATACGCAGTATTTT,CASSLAMTGGTDTQYF